This entry concerns a single T cell receptor beta chain. This sample is part of a study of blood T cell repertoires in COVID-19. Losses at the gene ends were 5 bases for V and 2 bases for J; bases not matched to a gene: 9. CDR1 and CDR2 (germline): LNHDA, SQIVND (reference sequence). The CDR3 totals 17 residues. Measured with immunoSEQ multiplex PCR; TCRdb has only the in-frame clones, and not every one. The data hold fewer than 200,000 clones, with around 88% observed a single time. This receptor was obtained from a woman aged 50 to 60 in a cohort exposed to, infected with or recovered from COVID-19 (not recorded which). This chain uses TRBV19 with TRBJ1-5, with 10 bases that match TRBD1. The specimen was PBMCs or T cells enriched from blood (not recorded which). The CDR3 here is CASSVFGTGAGNQPQHF. The CDR3 DNA is TGTGCCAGTAGTGTTTTCGGGACAGGGGCCGGCAATCAGCCCCAGCATTTT.